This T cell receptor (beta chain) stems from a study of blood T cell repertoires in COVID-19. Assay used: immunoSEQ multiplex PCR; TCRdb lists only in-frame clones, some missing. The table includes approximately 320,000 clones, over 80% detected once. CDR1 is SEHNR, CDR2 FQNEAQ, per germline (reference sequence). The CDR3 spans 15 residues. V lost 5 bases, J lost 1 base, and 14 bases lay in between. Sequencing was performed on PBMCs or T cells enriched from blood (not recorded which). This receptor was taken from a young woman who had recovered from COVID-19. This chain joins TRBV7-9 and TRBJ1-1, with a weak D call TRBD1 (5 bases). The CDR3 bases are TGTGCCAGCAGCCTCCTGAGACAGCCGAACACTGAAGCTTTCTTT. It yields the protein CASSLLRQPNTEAFF.